The 5 T cell receptor beta chains presented below share a single source sample, sequenced in a study of blood T cell repertoires in COVID-19. TCRdb keeps only in-frame clones here, not all; method: immunoSEQ multiplex PCR. The sample has more than 90,000 clones, over 75% seen once. Sequencing input: peripheral blood. The receptors were sampled from a man in his fifties with acute or convalescent COVID-19.

The chain uses TRBV6-5 and TRBJ1-2, with TRBD1 matching 12 bases. V shed 3 bases, J shed 8 bases, and the junction held 7 bases outside the gene matches. The CDR3 sequence is 15 residues long. Germline V gives CDR1 MNHEY, CDR2 SVGAGI. The CDR3 DNA reads as TGTGCCAGCAGTTATACCGGGACAGGGGGCGGGGGCTACACCTTC. Translating it yields CASSYTGTGGGGYTF.

The CDR3 DNA follows: TGTGCCAGCAGCCAGGGGCCAGGTTCGGATACGCAGTATTTT. Amino acids: CASSQGPGSDTQYF. V usage is TRBV3-1 (or the pseudogene TRBV3-2) and J usage is TRBJ2-3; a possible D gene is TRBD1 (5 bases). The germline V and J ends were trimmed by 3 bases and 6 bases, with 13 bases remaining between them. Germline-derived CDR1 and CDR2 are LGHDT and YNNKEL (reference sequence). This CDR3 spans 14 amino acids.

V usage is TRBV11-2 and J usage is TRBJ1-6, with D possibly TRBD1 on 5 matching bases. Germline-derived CDR1 and CDR2 are SGHAT and FQNNGV. V lost 0 bases and J 7 bases, leaving 10 bases between the germline ends. The CDR3 totals 15 residues. The CDR3 loop is CASSLEPGGNSPLHF. CDR3 nucleotides: TGTGCCAGCAGCTTAGAGCCTGGGGGGAATTCACCCCTCCACTTT.

The chain recombines TRBV15 with TRBJ1-5; 8 bases fit TRBD1. CDR1 LNHNV and CDR2 YYDKDF come from the germline V gene (reference sequence). V was clipped by 2 bases and J by 12 bases; unmatched bases: 6. There are 13 residues in the CDR3. CDR3 nucleotides: TGTGCCACCAGCAGACAGGACAGGGAGAGCCAGCATTTT. It encodes CATSRQDRESQHF.

The V gene is TRBV27, the J gene TRBJ1-5, with D possibly matching TRBD1 (6 bases). The V end lost 1 base, the J end lost 6 bases, and 10 bases lay between the germline ends. CDR3 size: 14 residues. CDR1 MNHEY and CDR2 SMNVEV come from the germline V gene (reference sequence). The DNA of the CDR3 is TGTGCCAGCAGTTTATACAGGGCTGGTCAGCCCCAGCATTTT. The encoded protein is CASSLYRAGQPQHF.